The 8 T cell receptor beta chains given below trace back to one sample, sequenced in a study of blood T cells in healthy people across ages. Next came a second PCR, run for about 7 to 12 cycles, which used a sample-barcoded 5' primer along with a J-beta primer mix. TCRdb re-analysed the 5' RACE reads in MiXCR, keeping a single row per CDR3 protein. The sample lists 650,000 to 800,000 distinct CDR3 sequences; roughly 44% were seen once. Sequenced: blood. These TCRs come from a man in his sixties in good health.

The rearrangement joins TRBV28 to TRBJ2-3, with 7 bases lining up with TRBD2. The CDR3 length is 17 residues. CDR1 MDHEN and CDR2 SYDVKM come from the germline V gene. With 7 bases clipped from V and 1 base from J, the junction kept 14 bases outside the gene matches. The CDR3 protein is CASIRGGASQGTDTQYF. CDR3 bases: TGTGCCAGCATCCGCGGGGGTGCGTCCCAGGGCACAGATACGCAGTATTTT.

The chain is built from TRBV7-2 and TRBJ1-2; D may be TRBD1 (5 bases). Trimming pared 1 base from V and 4 bases from J, leaving 13 bases between. The CDR3 consists of 15 residues. Germline CDR1 SGHTA, CDR2 FQGNSA. In DNA form, the CDR3 reads TGTGCCAGCAGCTTAGTTGGGACCGAAAGCTATGGCTACACCTTC. Translating gives CASSLVGTESYGYTF.

This clonotype was found a few times. The rearrangement links TRBV20-1 to TRBJ2-1, with 9 bases lining up with TRBD1. Germline V gene data show CDR1 as DFQATT and CDR2 as SNEGSKA (reference sequence). This CDR3 has 15 residues. V trimming: 5 bases; J trimming: 6 bases; junction bases outside the gene matches: 11. DNA for the CDR3: TGCAGTGCTGGGTACCGGGACAGGGTGCGCAATGAGCAGTTCTTC. Translating it yields CSAGYRDRVRNEQFF.

The V and J genes are TRBV9 and TRBJ1-3, with D tentatively TRBD1 (5 bases). The ends were cut back, 4 bases at V and 0 bases at J, with 11 bases in the middle. CDR1 and CDR2 (germline): SGDLS, YYNGEE. The CDR3 spans 15 residues. The DNA for the CDR3 is TGTGCCAGCAGCTCGGGACGGAACTCTGGAAACACCATATATTTT. Amino acid sequence: CASSSGRNSGNTIYF.

This rearrangement joins TRBV4-1 to TRBJ1-4, with 11 nucleotides matching TRBD1. Losses at the gene ends were 3 bases for V and 6 bases for J; bases not matched to a gene: 6. CDR3 size: 16 residues. CDR1 is MGHRA, CDR2 YSYEKL, per germline. The CDR3 loop is CASSQPDRGRDEKLFF. The CDR3 nucleotides are TGCGCCAGCAGCCAGCCGGACAGGGGGCGGGATGAAAAACTGTTTTTT.

This rearrangement joins TRBV15 to TRBJ1-4; perhaps TRBD1 as D (5 bases). Trimming shortened V by 3 bases and J by 3 bases, and 8 bases separated the two germline ends. Germline V gene lookup returns CDR1 LNHNV and CDR2 YYDKDF (reference sequence). The length of the CDR3 is 14 residues. The CDR3, as DNA: TGTGCCACCAGCAGCGGGGGGGCTAATGAAAAACTGTTTTTT. Translated: CATSSGGANEKLFF. Drawing the rest from reference TRBV15 and TRBJ1-4, the complete variable domain is DAMVIQNPRYQVTQFGKPVTLSCSQTLNHNVMYWYQQKSSQAPKLLFHYYDKDFNNEADTPDNFQSRRPNTSFCFLDIRSPGLGDTAMYLCATSSGGANEKLFFGSGTQLSVL.

The chain is built from TRBV6-2 or TRBV6-3 and TRBJ2-5, with 8 bases lining up with TRBD1. The end of the DNA aligns better with TRBJ2-1, so the J call may be wrong. Germline-derived CDR1 and CDR2 are MNHEY and SVGEGT. This CDR3 has 15 residues. CDR3 nucleotide sequence: TGTGCCAGCAGACCCCTGGACAGGGACCAAGAGACCCAGTTCTTC. Translated, it gives CASRPLDRDQETQFF.

The rearrangement links TRBV12-3 or TRBV12-4 to TRBJ2-2; the D is unclear. The CDR3 sequence is 15 residues long. With 3 bases removed from V and 2 bases from J, the gap between germline ends came to 10 bases. CDR3 bases: TGTGCCAGCAGTTTGGCTAGGTCCAACACCGGGGAGCTGTTTTTT. Its translation is CASSLARSNTGELFF.